This T cell receptor (beta chain) was observed in a study of identical twins. Study conclusions and caveats: Twin-shared out-of-frame alpha sequences showed excess low generation probability.

Relative to its sample, this clonotype is medium-sized. Its matching antigen is unknown. Germline-derived CDR1 and CDR2 are LGHNA and YSLEER. The CDR3 extends over 19 amino acids. The ends were cut back, 0 bases at V and 4 bases at J, with 22 bases in the middle. TCRdb itself ran the 5' RACE reads through MiXCR, one entry per CDR3 protein. The data contain 150,000 or so distinct CDR3 sequences, around 3.6% of them seen just once; the ten biggest clones take up about 7.8%. The chain uses TRBV4-3 and TRBJ2-1; either TRBD1 or TRBD2 may fit D (5 bases each). This TCR came from a young man in good health. The sequenced sample consisted of memory T cells sorted from blood. This CDR3 reads CASSQDIGTGSGLYNEQFF. The CDR3 coding sequence is TGCGCCAGCAGCCAAGATATCGGGACCGGGTCGGGCCTGTACAATGAGCAGTTCTTC.